These 11 T cell receptor beta chains originate from one sample sequenced in a study of blood T cell repertoires in COVID-19. Data came from immunoSEQ multiplex PCR; TCRdb stores just in-frame clones and leaves some out. The sample carries around 310,000 clones, 90% recorded once. The sample was peripheral blood. The receptors come from a middle-aged woman with COVID-19, enrolled during active disease.

V usage is TRBV28 and J usage is TRBJ1-5; the D gene is possibly TRBD1 (5 bases). In germline, CDR1 is MDHEN, CDR2 SYDVKM. Trimming cost V 3 bases and J 6 bases, with 12 bases left between them. The CDR3 spans 14 residues. The CDR3 DNA follows: TGTGCCAGCAGTTTGTCGGGGGGAGGTCAGCCCCAGCATTTT. It translates to CASSLSGGGQPQHF.

The genes are TRBV2 and TRBJ1-2; unclear D gene. Trimming left V 6 bases short and J 4 bases short, with 12 bases between. CDR1 and CDR2 (germline): SNHLY, FYNNEI. The CDR3 extends over 13 amino acids. CDR3 region: CASRGEILYGYTF. CDR3 sequence (DNA): TGTGCCAGCAGGGGAGAGATCCTCTATGGCTACACCTTC.

The rearrangement links TRBV14 to TRBJ1-2; no definite D call. The CDR3 has 15 residues. V was trimmed by 4 bases and J by 4 bases, leaving 16 bases between them. CDR1 is SGHDN and CDR2 is FVKESK in the germline V gene. The CDR3 is CASSRTGRGTYGYTF. CDR3 sequence (DNA): TGTGCCAGCAGCCGTACTGGCCGCGGAACCTATGGCTACACCTTC.

This sequence joins TRBV18 and TRBJ2-2, with a possible D match to TRBD1 (6 bases). The CDR3 spans 13 residues. Trimming shortened V by 4 bases and J by 6 bases, and 9 bases separated the two germline ends. The germline CDR1 and CDR2 sequences are KGHSH and LQKENI. The CDR3 nucleotides are TGTGCCAGCTCACGGCAGGGGTCCGGGGAGCTGTTTTTT. The encoded protein is CASSRQGSGELFF.

The gene calls are TRBV5-6 and TRBJ1-3, with no clear D. The germline gives CDR1 SGHDT, CDR2 YYEEEE. Trimming took off 2 bases at V and 4 bases at J, with 13 bases between the two ends. CDR3 length: 15 amino acids. This chain's CDR3 is CASSFGGGSGNTIYF. In DNA form, the CDR3 reads TGTGCCAGCAGCTTTGGAGGAGGGTCCGGAAACACCATATATTTT.

Only a few counts were recorded for this clone. CDR3 nucleotides: TGTGCCAGCAGCTCTATACCGGGACAGGGGGCCTTTAGCAATCAGCCCCAGCATTTT. This encodes CASSSIPGQGAFSNQPQHF. The genes are TRBV7-6 and TRBJ1-5; 12 bases agree with TRBD1. After removal of 4 bases from V and 0 bases from J, the junction contained 10 bases not matched to a gene. The germline CDR1 and CDR2 sequences are SGHVS and FNYEAQ. The length of the CDR3 is 19 residues.

The gene calls are TRBV6-2 or TRBV6-3 and TRBJ1-1, with 8 bases matching TRBD1. This CDR3 spans 15 amino acids. Germline V lookup: CDR1 MNHEY, CDR2 SVGEGT. Trimming took 2 bases from V and 4 from J; bases not matched to a gene: 6. The CDR3 sequence: CASSYPDREGTEAFF. CDR3 coding DNA: TGTGCCAGCAGTTACCCGGACAGGGAAGGCACTGAAGCTTTCTTT.

This chain uses TRBV7-2 with TRBJ1-1, with D possibly TRBD1 on 6 matching bases. CDR3 length: 15 amino acids. Germline CDR1 and CDR2: SGHTA and FQGNSA. Deletions cut 3 bases from V and 6 bases from J, with 17 bases between. CDR3 amino acids: CASSFRGPGLAEAFF. CDR3 DNA: TGTGCCAGCAGCTTCAGGGGCCCCGGGCTTGCTGAAGCTTTCTTT. Looking up the rest from reference TRBV7-2 and TRBJ1-1 gives the full variable domain: GAGVSQSPSNKVTEKGKDVELRCDPISGHTALYWYRQSLGQGLEFLIYFQGNSAPDKSGLPSDRFSAERTGGSVSTLTIQRTQQEDSAVYLCASSFRGPGLAEAFFGQGTRLTVV.

This clone appeared a single time. V and J are TRBV9 and TRBJ1-5, with D possibly TRBD1 on 6 matching bases. Deletions cut 2 bases from V and 4 bases from J, with 13 bases between. This CDR3 is 15 amino acids long. Germline CDR1 is SGDLS and CDR2 is YYNGEE. The CDR3 protein is CASSVGQGWNQPQHF. CDR3 nucleotide sequence: TGTGCCAGCAGCGTGGGACAAGGGTGGAATCAGCCCCAGCATTTT.

CDR3 bases: TGTGCCAGCAGTATCCCGACAGGGGCAACTAATGAAAAACTGTTTTTT. Its translation: CASSIPTGATNEKLFF. J is TRBJ1-4 and V is TRBV28; 8 bases line up with TRBD1. This CDR3 has 16 residues. In germline, CDR1 is MDHEN, CDR2 SYDVKM. V gave up 5 bases and J gave up 0 bases; unmatched junction bases: 5.

The rearrangement links TRBV5-1 to TRBJ2-7; D unclear. CDR1 SGHRS and CDR2 YFSETQ come from the germline V gene. This CDR3 region has 14 residues. The V end was cut by 2 bases, the J end by 1 base, with 10 bases between. CDR3 region: CASSLELLSYEQYF. Here the CDR3 DNA reads TGCGCCAGCAGCTTAGAGTTACTTTCCTACGAGCAGTACTTC.